The T cell receptor beta chain described here comes from a study of T-cell memory formation after mild COVID-19. Study at large: Largely, TCR clusters stayed within a single donor.

About this clonotype: Its cognate antigen is unknown.

The study, taken as a whole, reports: The SARS-CoV-2 specificity of second-wave clones reaching peak at day 37 remained unverified. Pre-infection memory contained some responding clones, which suggested that cross-reactive memory had joined.

The CDR3 extends over 15 amino acids. Trimming shortened V by 1 base and J by 7 bases, and 14 bases separated the two germline ends. The germline gives CDR1 SGHDN, CDR2 FVKESK. TCRalpha and TCRbeta libraries used 5'RACE with constant-segment primers and UMIs. A single record per CDR3 protein comes from TCRdb applying MiXCR to the 5' RACE reads. Altogether 300,000 to 350,000 distinct CDR3 sequences are present, roughly a fifth being singletons, with the ten largest covering roughly 21%. This receptor was identified in a man between 18 and 29 years old who had mild COVID-19 (a few samples of this study predate the infection). Cell type and time point are not known. This chain connects TRBV14 to TRBJ2-1; D may correspond to TRBD1 or TRBD2 (6 bases each). The sequenced sample was PBMCs or a T cell subset sorted from them (not recorded which). The CDR3 bases are TGTGCCAGCAGCCAAGGGGGGCGGGGCCGGAATGAGCAGTTCTTC. Its translation is CASSQGGRGRNEQFF.